This passage covers 17 T cell receptor beta chains from one sample sequenced in a study of T cell responses to AZD1222 COVID-19 vaccine. This table comes from immunoSEQ multiplex PCR, and its TCRdb copy is limited to in-frame clones, with some not included. In the table there are 150,000 to 170,000 clones, more than 75% of which are singletons. The starting material was peripheral blood, obtained on day 0 of AZD1222 vaccination. These receptors were taken from an adult in good health.

The V and J genes are TRBV30 and TRBJ1-2; D not resolved. In germline, CDR1 is GTSNPN, CDR2 SVGIG (reference sequence). There are 13 residues in the CDR3. V shed 2 bases and J shed 4 bases, with 11 bases lying between them. The CDR3 sequence is CAWSPDAGYGYTF. CDR3 nucleotide sequence: TGTGCCTGGAGTCCTGACGCCGGCTATGGCTACACCTTC.

J is TRBJ2-7 and V is TRBV5-6, with D possibly matching TRBD2 (7 bases). The CDR3 loop spans 17 amino acids. Germline assignment: CDR1 SGHDT and CDR2 YYEEEE. V lost 4 bases to trimming and J lost 5 bases, with 25 bases between them. This chain's CDR3 is CASSQWGREIFRNEQYF. CDR3 in DNA: TGTGCCAGCAGCCAATGGGGGCGGGAGATTTTTCGGAACGAGCAGTACTTC.

The CDR3 here is CASSLGGQGFEQYF. CDR3 in DNA: TGTGCCAGCAGCTTAGGGGGACAGGGCTTCGAGCAGTACTTC. The chain uses TRBV7-8 and TRBJ2-7; 9 bases map to TRBD1. V shed 1 base, J shed 6 bases, and the junction held 4 bases outside the gene matches. Per germline, CDR1 SGHVS and CDR2 FQNEAQ. The CDR3 extends over 14 amino acids.

V and J are TRBV5-1 and TRBJ1-1; D not certain. Between the trimmed V and J ends, which lost 3 bases and 3 bases, there was a span of 9 bases. In germline, CDR1 is SGHRS, CDR2 YFSETQ. There are 13 residues in the CDR3. The CDR3 here is CASSSDPDTEAFF. The DNA of the CDR3 is TGCGCCAGCAGCTCGGACCCGGACACTGAAGCTTTCTTT.

This clone occurred once. The genes are TRBV7-8 and TRBJ1-2; D perhaps matches TRBD1 (6 bases). Germline values: CDR1 SGHVS, CDR2 FQNEAQ. The CDR3 extends over 19 amino acids. The V end lost 0 bases, the J end lost 0 bases, and 20 bases lay between the germline ends. Written as DNA, the CDR3 is TGTGCCAGCAGCTTAGCGCTAGGCAGGGGAAAAGTCGCTAACTATGGCTACACCTTC. Translating gives CASSLALGRGKVANYGYTF.

The chain recombines TRBV14 with TRBJ1-1; the D is unclear. The V and J ends lost 3 bases and 4 bases respectively, with 12 bases between them. The V gene's germline CDR1 is SGHDN and CDR2 FVKESK. The length of the CDR3 is 14 residues. CDR3 protein: CASSHVGLATEAFF. The DNA of the CDR3 is TGTGCCAGCAGCCACGTAGGTTTGGCCACTGAAGCTTTCTTT.

The genes are TRBV5-1 and TRBJ2-1; D gene unclear. The germline V and J ends were trimmed by 0 bases and 8 bases, with 15 bases remaining between them. There are 15 residues in the CDR3. Germline assignment: CDR1 SGHRS and CDR2 YFSETQ. The CDR3 here is CASSLAGLEFDEQFF. The CDR3 coding sequence is TGCGCCAGCAGCTTGGCTGGCCTGGAGTTCGATGAGCAGTTCTTC. Combining the CDR3 with reference TRBV5-1 and TRBJ2-1 gives the whole variable domain KAGVTQTPRYLIKTRGQQVTLSCSPISGHRSVSWYQQTPGQGLQFLFEYFSETQRNKGNFPGRFSGRQFSNSRSEMNVSTLELGDSALYLCASSLAGLEFDEQFFGPGTRLTVL.

The CDR3: CASSDNDRGNKNIQYF. The CDR3 DNA follows: TGTGCCAGCAGCGACAACGACAGGGGGAATAAAAACATTCAGTACTTC. The chain has TRBV9 and TRBJ2-4; TRBD1 aligns across 9 bases. J was trimmed by 4 bases and V by 3 bases; bases with no gene match: 8. The germline V gene has CDR1 SGDLS and CDR2 YYNGEE. This CDR3 region has 16 residues.

The V gene is TRBV4-1, the J gene TRBJ2-1; 10 positions match TRBD2. V lost 4 bases, J lost 3 bases, and 6 bases stayed unmatched. In germline, CDR1 is MGHRA, CDR2 YSYEKL. The CDR3 extends over 16 amino acids. The CDR3 bases are TGCGCCAGCAGCCCGCGCCTAGCGGGGGACTACAATGAGCAGTTCTTC. Translated, it gives CASSPRLAGDYNEQFF.

The rearrangement joins TRBV19 to TRBJ1-5; the match to TRBD1 covers 7 bases. Germline V gives CDR1 LNHDA, CDR2 SQIVND (reference sequence). V lost 1 base and J lost 1; bases outside the gene matches: 10. The CDR3 totals 18 residues. The chain's CDR3 is CASSIVNTGVGSNQPQHF. Written as DNA, the CDR3 is TGTGCCAGTAGTATAGTCAACACAGGGGTTGGGAGCAATCAGCCCCAGCATTTT. Drawing the rest from reference TRBV19 and TRBJ1-5, the complete variable domain is DGGITQSPKYLFRKEGQNVTLSCEQNLNHDAMYWYRQDPGQGLRLIYYSQIVNDFQKGDIAEGYSVSREKKESFPLTVTSAQKNPTAFYLCASSIVNTGVGSNQPQHFGDGTRLSIL.

The V gene is TRBV30, the J gene TRBJ1-5; tentative D call: TRBD1 (5 bases). This CDR3 is 12 amino acids long. Germline V CDR1 and CDR2: GTSNPN, SVGIG (reference sequence). V lost 2 bases and J 9 bases, leaving 11 bases between the germline ends. CDR3 bases: TGTGCCTGGAGTTCAGGGTTCGGGCCCCAGCATTTT. Its protein product is CAWSSGFGPQHF.

The chain carries TRBV30 and TRBJ2-2, with D possibly being TRBD1 or TRBD2 (6 bases each). Germline loops: CDR1 GTSNPN, CDR2 SVGIG (reference sequence). V shed 4 bases and J shed 4 bases, with 7 bases lying between them. The CDR3 contains 12 residues. CDR3: CAWKGGTGELFF. CDR3 in DNA: TGTGCCTGGAAGGGGGGCACCGGGGAGCTGTTTTTT.

The V and J genes are TRBV5-4 and TRBJ2-7; TRBD2 is a possible D gene (6 bases). The V gene lost 4 bases and the J gene lost 0 bases, with 17 bases spanning the gap. The CDR3 consists of 16 residues. Germline values: CDR1 SGHNT, CDR2 YYREEE (reference sequence). Written as DNA, the CDR3 is TGTGCCAGCAGCCCTGAGGGCGGGACTTACTCCTACGAGCAGTACTTC. Translating gives CASSPEGGTYSYEQYF.

V usage is TRBV5-1 and J usage is TRBJ1-1; no clear D. The CDR3 has 13 amino acids. CDR1 and CDR2 from the germline V gene are SGHRS and YFSETQ. Trimming took 9 bases from V and 7 from J, leaving 19 bases between them. This CDR3 reads CATGKQPTDEAFF. The CDR3 region has the DNA TGCGCCACCGGGAAACAGCCGACTGATGAAGCTTTCTTT.

The gene calls are TRBV7-2 and TRBJ1-1; D may be TRBD1 (5 bases). Looked up from germline, CDR1 is SGHTA and CDR2 is FQGNSA. Trimming left V 1 base short and J 6 bases short, with 9 bases between. The CDR3 is 13 amino acids. CDR3 DNA: TGTGCCAGCAGCTTAGTGAGGGACGCTGAAGCTTTCTTT. The encoded protein is CASSLVRDAEAFF.

CDR3 DNA sequence: TGTGCCAGCAGTTCATGGGTAGAGGGCTACACCTTC. Translation gives CASSSWVEGYTF. The chain carries TRBV12-3 or TRBV12-4 and TRBJ1-2; no clear D. The CDR3 extends over 12 amino acids. V was trimmed by 4 bases and J by 8 bases, leaving 11 bases between them.

J is TRBJ1-2 and V is TRBV27; 9 bases are a match to TRBD1. This CDR3 is built from 15 residues. Trimming took 2 bases from V and 5 from J; bases not matched to a gene: 6. Germline lookup yields CDR1 MNHEY and CDR2 SMNVEV (reference sequence). CDR3 residues: CASSLAGTGFYGYTF. The CDR3 DNA follows: TGTGCCAGCAGTTTAGCCGGGACAGGGTTTTATGGCTACACCTTC.